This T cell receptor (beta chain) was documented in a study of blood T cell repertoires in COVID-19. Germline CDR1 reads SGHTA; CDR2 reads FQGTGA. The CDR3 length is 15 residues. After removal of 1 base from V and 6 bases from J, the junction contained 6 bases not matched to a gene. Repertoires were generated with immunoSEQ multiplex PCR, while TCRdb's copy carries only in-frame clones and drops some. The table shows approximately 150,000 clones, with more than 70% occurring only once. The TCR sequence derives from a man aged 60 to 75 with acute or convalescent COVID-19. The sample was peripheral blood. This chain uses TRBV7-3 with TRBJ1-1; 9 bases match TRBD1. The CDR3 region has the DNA TGTGCCAGCAGCTTAAGTCGGACAGGGGAGTCTGAAGCTTTCTTT. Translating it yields CASSLSRTGESEAFF.